This T cell receptor (beta chain) was retrieved from a study of blood T cell repertoires in COVID-19. About the study: Samples representing acute and convalescent COVID-19 were sourced from the United States, Italy and Spain. From T cells, B-cell-depleted T cells, or PBMCs came the material, which was cDNA or gDNA.

Under the authors' procedure: The assay estimated nucleated cells by amplifying reference gene primers. Method: immunoSEQ multiplex PCR; TCRdb's copy keeps in-frame clones and lacks some. Clonal size and the V and J genes are those of that table, whereas D and trimming came from the DNA. The sample consists of 140,000 or so clones, approximately 84% of them appearing once. This CDR3 region has 17 residues. After removal of 2 bases from V and 4 bases from J, the junction contained 12 bases not matched to a gene. Germline V gene data show CDR1 as SGDLS and CDR2 as YYNGEE. Source material: PBMCs or T cells enriched from blood (not recorded which). The source is a woman aged 45-60 years with acute COVID-19. The chain combines TRBV9 with TRBJ2-5; 9 bases map to TRBD1. The CDR3 sequence: CASSVYPQGASGETQYF. In nucleotides, the CDR3 is TGTGCCAGCAGCGTTTACCCACAGGGGGCTTCGGGAGAGACCCAGTACTTC.